This TCR beta chain was sequenced during a study of blood T cells in healthy people across ages (dated by TCRdb to 2013 to 2016). Some background on the complete study: Template switching captured roughly one uniquely barcoded TCR beta cDNA molecule per two T cells in model experiments. The study measured age-related changes in TCR beta repertoire diversity using deep sequencing normalized with unique cDNA molecular identifiers. Donors were grouped into four age groups: young (average about 15 years), middle-aged (about 38), aged (around 62) and long-lived (approximately 78). Two additional independent replicas of 1 million unique cDNA reads from the same blood draw were analyzed for two donors (one aged 18 to 30 and one aged 80 or older). The paper as a whole reports these results and caveats: Compared with the aged group, the long-lived group had more naive CD4+ T cells, fewer expanded clones and increased TCR diversity, suggesting age selection. There was a strong correlation between observed TCR beta diversity and the percentage of naive T cells measured by flow cytometry. Total diversity estimates from one million sequenced T cells were considered lower bounds and underestimates. The CMV infection status of donors was not known, potentially confounding age-related changes in expanded clonotypes. Because profiling used bulk unsorted PBMCs, naive and antigen-experienced compartments could not be compared conclusively. As age increased, observed TCR beta diversity per million T cells dropped in a roughly linear way, and a significant reduction was already evident by age about 36.

Of note for this clonotype: Its antigen has not been determined. The junction departs from the called germline gene at one end, perhaps through a read error.

The donors were some 39 Caucasian individuals from Russia, aged roughly 6 to 100 years, who were systemically healthy. Ten milliliters of peripheral blood were drawn from each donor into EDTA-treated Vacutainer tubes. Ficoll-Paque density-gradient centrifugation was used to isolate PBMCs, with at least 6.5 million per sample. Trizol reagent was used to extract total RNA from the PBMCs, yielding at least 6 micrograms per sample. For every donor, an aliquot of PBMCs went through flow cytometry to measure the percentages of naive CD45RAhigh/CD27high T cells. Library construction relied on 5' RACE. The instrument was an Illumina HiSeq 2500. A second PCR of roughly 6 to 12 cycles was run with a J-beta primer mix and a sample-barcoded 5' primer. A unique molecular identifier was introduced onto each TCR beta cDNA molecule by a template-switch 5' adaptor carrying 12 random nucleotides. Each sample yielded at least 3 million CDR3-containing paired-end reads. The Mint cDNA synthesis kit, primed by a TRBC-specific oligonucleotide, was used to synthesize first-strand cDNA from all RNA. Following uracil-DNA glycosylase treatment, all cDNA underwent a first 18-cycle PCR with the universal primers M1SS and BC2_uni_R. The authors processed their data as follows. For normalization, 1 million high-quality reads, each with a distinct molecular identifier, were randomly selected from each sample. Instead of being binned into consensus sequences, reads that shared molecular identifiers were thrown out. MiTCR, run with a Q25 quality threshold and the strictest error-elimination algorithm, handled CDR3 identification, clonotype clustering and error correction. A nonparametric unseen species model with Euler transformation was used to estimate a lower bound on total TCR beta diversity. TCRdb's own reprocessing of the public reads used fastp at Q25 and MiXCR and kept productive beta chains. Merged by CDR3 protein, the rows form single entries marked with the most common genes and DNA. TCRdb's processing, not the authors' own work, is the source of the V and J calls. For this sample there are roughly 1,100,000 distinct CDR3 sequences; roughly 24% appear just once. The ten largest clones capture 0.65% to 0.75% of the sample.

The same data also contributed to another study, on T cells of mothers and their children. The second study's authors report: Nine systemically healthy Caucasian individuals, comprising three mothers and their six children, were included as donors. cDNA synthesis used all of the extracted RNA, with around 1.5 ug of RNA in each 15 ul reaction. Sample barcodes and 2-4 random nucleotides were added via the M1S primer in the second PCR. Each mother yielded over 9.5 million TCR beta CDR3 reads and each child roughly 3.1 million reads. Thymic selection shapes the output of TCR recombination in a similar way in related and unrelated pairs, and inherited differences have a minor effect. Normalized repertoire overlap was always slightly but never significantly higher in related than unrelated mother-child pairs. With a sensitivity of approximately 100 clones per million clonotypes, no persistent microchimeric T cell clones were detected. In the study, deep NGS was used to compare the TCR beta repertoires of mothers and children, and features distinguishing related mother-child pairs from unrelated individuals were sought. Mothers averaged 40 +/- 4 years of age and children averaged around 10 +/- 4 years. After adapter ligation was performed with NEBNext reagents, the libraries were sequenced on an Illumina HiSeq 2000 with 100+100 nt paired-end reads. To prevent cross-contamination, the mother and child libraries were prepared a month apart and were sequenced in separate runs. Each donor had between roughly 450,000 and 2,100,000 distinct TCR beta clonotypes identified. Naive TCR beta clonotypes were estimated from low-frequency clonotypes matched to each donor's FACS-determined naive share, without sorting.

This sequence was found in a girl aged 2 to 9 in good health. The material sequenced was blood.

The CDR3 protein: CASSKAGRLYEQYF. The DNA is TGTGCCAGCAGTAAAGCGGGGAGACTTTACGAACAGTACTTC. The rearrangement joined TRBV6-1 to TRBJ2-1, with 7 bases in between that match TRBD2. The DNA end is a closer match to TRBJ2-7, so the J assignment may be wrong. CDR1 MNHNS and CDR2 SASEGT are derived from the germline V gene. Taken from cysteine to phenylalanine, the CDR3 has 14 residues. Left in the record is the CDR3 DNA by itself, 42 bases read in frame from the first base.